This T cell receptor (beta chain) is from a study of blood T cell repertoires in COVID-19. The authors' processing: Nucleated cell counts were estimated from reference gene primer amplification. Here immunoSEQ multiplex PCR was the method, and the copy in TCRdb shows in-frame clones only, minus some. The V and J calls and clone size are taken from that table; D and trimming were inferred from the DNA. The sample holds 170,000 or so clones, 60% to 80% seen once. CDR3 length: 14 amino acids. The germline CDR1 and CDR2 sequences are MNHNY and SVGAGI (reference sequence). The ends were cut back, 2 bases at V and 3 bases at J, with 8 bases in the middle.

The chain combines TRBV6-6 with TRBJ1-5; unclear D gene. Specimen: peripheral blood. The receptor was derived from a woman aged 70-85 years with acute or convalescent COVID-19. CDR3 residues: CASSYGPNNQPQHF. The DNA of the CDR3 is TGTGCCAGCAGTTACGGGCCGAACAATCAGCCCCAGCATTTT.